The sequence of this T cell receptor (beta chain) was determined in a study of blood T cell repertoires in COVID-19. Study-wide context: Samples of COVID-19 (acute and convalescent) were obtained from the United States, Italy and Spain. The analysed material was cDNA or gDNA that came from T cells, B-cell-depleted T cells, or PBMCs.

Per the study methods: Amplification of reference gene primers provided the estimated nucleated cell counts. Method: immunoSEQ multiplex PCR; TCRdb's copy keeps in-frame clones and lacks some. Clone size and V and J calls were adopted from that table, with D and trimming inferred from the DNA. The repertoire consists of about 220,000 clones, with 85% occurring once and the leading ten covering about 2.4%. Enrolment of Seattle patients took place during active infection, and they were followed longitudinally. This CDR3 is 13 amino acids long. Trimming removed 6 bases from V and 8 bases from J; junction bases left unmatched: 8.

The receptor was derived from a woman in her 70s with COVID-19, enrolled during active disease. The rearrangement links TRBV12-3 or TRBV12-4 to TRBJ1-2; TRBD1 matches 8 bases. The sequencing input was peripheral blood. CDR3 sequence: CASRPGTGGGYTF. The CDR3 DNA is TGTGCCAGCAGACCCGGGACAGGCGGGGGCTACACCTTC.